Listed below are T cell receptor beta chains from one sample, sequenced in a study of blood T cell repertoires in COVID-19. Using immunoSEQ multiplex PCR, the repertoire was profiled, and TCRdb retains in-frame clones only, with some absent. The repertoire holds 210,000 or so clones, with less than 85% as singletons. Sequencing was performed on peripheral blood. Every receptor here comes from a woman of 80 years or more with COVID-19, enrolled during active disease. The CDR3 runs from the conserved cysteine through the conserved F or W. The D gene is left open where the match is weak. Clone size is given for some rows only: seen once, a few or many times, or a class if the clone is expanded.

j_call: TRBJ1-2; d_call: TRBD1; v_call: TRBV2; clone_size: -; cdr3_nt: TGTGCCAGAGGGACAGGGGGTTATGGCTACACCTTC; cdr3_aa: CARGTGGYGYTF
j_call: TRBJ1-3; d_call: -; v_call: TRBV5-4; clone_size: -; cdr3_nt: TGTGCCAGCAGCGCCGGGACTGAAAGGAGTGGAAACACCATATATTTT; cdr3_aa: CASSAGTERSGNTIYF
j_call: TRBJ2-3; d_call: TRBD1; v_call: TRBV28; clone_size: -; cdr3_nt: TGTGCCAGCAGTTCGGCAGGGGGCCGAGTTACGCAGTATTTT; cdr3_aa: CASSSAGGRVTQYF
j_call: TRBJ1-1; d_call: -; v_call: TRBV10-3; clone_size: -; cdr3_nt: TGTGCCATCAGTGTCGGGGAGAACACTGAAGCTTTCTTT; cdr3_aa: CAISVGENTEAFF
j_call: TRBJ1-1; d_call: -; v_call: TRBV5-1; clone_size: -; cdr3_nt: TGCGCCAGCAGCTCAAGCGGGACGGGGAACACTGAAGCTTTCTTT; cdr3_aa: CASSSSGTGNTEAFF
j_call: TRBJ1-2; d_call: -; v_call: TRBV25-1; clone_size: -; cdr3_nt: TGTGCCAGCAGTGATGCGGGACCCGGGGGTGGCTACACCTTC; cdr3_aa: CASSDAGPGGGYTF
j_call: TRBJ1-3; d_call: -; v_call: TRBV3-1/TRBV3-2; clone_size: once; cdr3_nt: TGTGCCAGCAGCCAAGATAGAGACACCATATATTTT; cdr3_aa: CASSQDRDTIYF
j_call: TRBJ2-1; d_call: TRBD2; v_call: TRBV3-1/TRBV3-2; clone_size: -; cdr3_nt: TGTGCCAGCAGCCAGGCCTTAAGCGGGGGGACCTCCTACAATGAGCAGTTCTTC; cdr3_aa: CASSQALSGGTSYNEQFF
j_call: TRBJ1-6; d_call: TRBD1; v_call: TRBV6-5; clone_size: -; cdr3_nt: TGTGCCAGCGGACCAGCGGGACAGGCTAATTCACCCCTCCACTTT; cdr3_aa: CASGPAGQANSPLHF
j_call: TRBJ2-5; d_call: -; v_call: TRBV7-2; clone_size: -; cdr3_nt: TGTGCCAGCAGCCCCAGTCAGGGGCGGACCCAGTACTTC; cdr3_aa: CASSPSQGRTQYF
j_call: TRBJ1-2; d_call: TRBD1; v_call: TRBV6-5; clone_size: once; cdr3_nt: TGTGCCAGCAGTTACTCCCGGGACAGCTATGGCTACACCTTC; cdr3_aa: CASSYSRDSYGYTF
j_call: TRBJ1-3; d_call: -; v_call: TRBV4-2; clone_size: -; cdr3_nt: TGTGCCAGCAGCCAAGATTTGAGTTCTGGAAACACCATATATTTT; cdr3_aa: CASSQDLSSGNTIYF
j_call: TRBJ1-5; d_call: -; v_call: TRBV18; clone_size: -; cdr3_nt: TGTGCCAGCTCACCGCCAGGGGCCCACAATAGCAATCAGCCCCAGCATTTT; cdr3_aa: CASSPPGAHNSNQPQHF
j_call: TRBJ2-1; d_call: TRBD2; v_call: TRBV5-1; clone_size: -; cdr3_nt: TGCGCCAGCAGCTCCTCAGCGGGGGGCTCCTACAATGAGCAGTTCTTC; cdr3_aa: CASSSSAGGSYNEQFF
j_call: TRBJ2-5; d_call: -; v_call: TRBV7-7; clone_size: -; cdr3_nt: TGTGCTAGCAGCTTAGTACACACCTCGGAGACCCAGTACTTC; cdr3_aa: CASSLVHTSETQYF
j_call: TRBJ2-5; d_call: TRBD1; v_call: TRBV12-5; clone_size: -; cdr3_nt: TGTGCTAGTGGTTTGCGAATGAACAGGGGGCAGGGAGAGACCCAGTACTTC; cdr3_aa: CASGLRMNRGQGETQYF
j_call: TRBJ2-2; d_call: -; v_call: TRBV24-1; clone_size: -; cdr3_nt: TGTGCCACCAGTGGCGGGGTGGGGGCGAACACCGGGGAGCTGTTTTTT; cdr3_aa: CATSGGVGANTGELFF
j_call: TRBJ1-2; d_call: -; v_call: TRBV28; clone_size: -; cdr3_nt: TGTGCCAGCAGTCCAGGGAGGAGGGGAGGTGGCTACACCTTC; cdr3_aa: CASSPGRRGGGYTF
j_call: TRBJ1-2; d_call: TRBD1; v_call: TRBV28; clone_size: -; cdr3_nt: TGTGCCAGCAGTCAAGGGACAGGACCGAACTATGGCTACACCTTC; cdr3_aa: CASSQGTGPNYGYTF
j_call: TRBJ1-2; d_call: -; v_call: TRBV12-3/TRBV12-4; clone_size: -; cdr3_nt: TGTGCCAGCAGTGTCGACAGAATCTATGGCTACACCTTC; cdr3_aa: CASSVDRIYGYTF
j_call: TRBJ1-6; d_call: -; v_call: TRBV2; clone_size: -; cdr3_nt: TGTGCCAGCAGTGAGGATCCATTTGGGAGGAATTCACCCCTCCACTTT; cdr3_aa: CASSEDPFGRNSPLHF
j_call: TRBJ1-6; d_call: -; v_call: TRBV2; clone_size: few; cdr3_nt: TGTGCCAGCAGCCCGGGGGGCAGCAATTCACCCCTCCACTTT; cdr3_aa: CASSPGGSNSPLHF
j_call: TRBJ2-7; d_call: -; v_call: TRBV9; clone_size: -; cdr3_nt: TGTGCCAGCAGCGTAGATGCGAACGCCCGGGAGCAGTACTTC; cdr3_aa: CASSVDANAREQYF
j_call: TRBJ2-7; d_call: -; v_call: TRBV28; clone_size: -; cdr3_nt: TGTGCCAGCAGGGGAGGGGGGACATTTAACTACGAGCAGTACTTC; cdr3_aa: CASRGGGTFNYEQYF
j_call: TRBJ1-2; d_call: TRBD1; v_call: TRBV7-2; clone_size: -; cdr3_nt: TGTGCCAGCAGTTCCGGACAGGTCCCTTTTGGCTACACCTTC; cdr3_aa: CASSSGQVPFGYTF
j_call: TRBJ2-5; d_call: -; v_call: TRBV7-9; clone_size: -; cdr3_nt: TGTGCCAGCAGCTTAAGGACAGTACAAGAGACCCAGTACTTC; cdr3_aa: CASSLRTVQETQYF
j_call: TRBJ1-2; d_call: -; v_call: TRBV6-1; clone_size: -; cdr3_nt: TGTGCCAGCAGTGAAGCAATGGCGGGTGTTGGCTACACCTTC; cdr3_aa: CASSEAMAGVGYTF
j_call: TRBJ1-5; d_call: -; v_call: TRBV4-1; clone_size: once; cdr3_nt: TGCGCCAGCAGCCAAGGCCTCACAGGGTATGGTCAGCCCCAGCATTTT; cdr3_aa: CASSQGLTGYGQPQHF
j_call: TRBJ1-1; d_call: -; v_call: TRBV10-3; clone_size: -; cdr3_nt: TGTGCCAGCTGGGAGGGATCAGGGAGCACTGAAGCTTTCTTT; cdr3_aa: CASWEGSGSTEAFF